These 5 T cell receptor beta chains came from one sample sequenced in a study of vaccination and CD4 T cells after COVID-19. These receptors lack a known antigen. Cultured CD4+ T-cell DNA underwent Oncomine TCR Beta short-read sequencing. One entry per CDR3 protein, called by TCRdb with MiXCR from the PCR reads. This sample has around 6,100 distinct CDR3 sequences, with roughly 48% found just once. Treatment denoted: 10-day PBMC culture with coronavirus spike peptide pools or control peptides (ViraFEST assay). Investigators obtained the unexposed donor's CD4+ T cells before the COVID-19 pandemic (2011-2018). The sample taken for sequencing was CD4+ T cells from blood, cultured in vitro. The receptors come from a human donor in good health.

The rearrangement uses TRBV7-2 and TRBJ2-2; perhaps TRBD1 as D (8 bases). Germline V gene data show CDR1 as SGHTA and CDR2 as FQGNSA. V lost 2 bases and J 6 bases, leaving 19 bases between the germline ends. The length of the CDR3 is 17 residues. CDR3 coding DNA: TGTGCCAGCAGCTTACGTCCCCATACAGGGGGGGCCGGGGAGCTGTTTTTT. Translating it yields CASSLRPHTGGAGELFF.

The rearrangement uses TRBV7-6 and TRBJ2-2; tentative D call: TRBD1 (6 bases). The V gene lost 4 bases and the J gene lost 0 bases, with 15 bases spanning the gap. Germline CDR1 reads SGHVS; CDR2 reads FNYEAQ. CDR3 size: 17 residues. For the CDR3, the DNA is TGTGCCAGCAGCTACTTCGCCGGGACAACGAACACCGGGGAGCTGTTTTTT. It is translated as CASSYFAGTTNTGELFF.

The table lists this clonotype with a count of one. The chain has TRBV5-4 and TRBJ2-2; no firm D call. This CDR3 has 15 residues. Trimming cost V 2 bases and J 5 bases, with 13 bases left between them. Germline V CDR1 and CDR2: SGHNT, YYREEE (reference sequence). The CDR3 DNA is TGTGCCAGCAGCTTCGCAGGTAGACTTACCGGGGAGCTGTTTTTT. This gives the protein CASSFAGRLTGELFF.

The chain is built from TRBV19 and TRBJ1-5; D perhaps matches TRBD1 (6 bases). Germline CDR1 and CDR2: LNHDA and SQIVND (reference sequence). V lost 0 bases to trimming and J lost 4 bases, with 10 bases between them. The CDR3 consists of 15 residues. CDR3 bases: TGTGCCAGTAGTATAGAAGTAGGACAGAATCAGCCCCAGCATTTT. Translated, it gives CASSIEVGQNQPQHF.

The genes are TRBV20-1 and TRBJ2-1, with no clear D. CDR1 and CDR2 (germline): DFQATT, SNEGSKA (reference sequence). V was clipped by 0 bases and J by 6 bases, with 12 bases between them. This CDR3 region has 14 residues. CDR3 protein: CSARDPRLPNEQFF. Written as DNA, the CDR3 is TGCAGTGCTAGAGATCCCCGGTTGCCCAATGAGCAGTTCTTC.